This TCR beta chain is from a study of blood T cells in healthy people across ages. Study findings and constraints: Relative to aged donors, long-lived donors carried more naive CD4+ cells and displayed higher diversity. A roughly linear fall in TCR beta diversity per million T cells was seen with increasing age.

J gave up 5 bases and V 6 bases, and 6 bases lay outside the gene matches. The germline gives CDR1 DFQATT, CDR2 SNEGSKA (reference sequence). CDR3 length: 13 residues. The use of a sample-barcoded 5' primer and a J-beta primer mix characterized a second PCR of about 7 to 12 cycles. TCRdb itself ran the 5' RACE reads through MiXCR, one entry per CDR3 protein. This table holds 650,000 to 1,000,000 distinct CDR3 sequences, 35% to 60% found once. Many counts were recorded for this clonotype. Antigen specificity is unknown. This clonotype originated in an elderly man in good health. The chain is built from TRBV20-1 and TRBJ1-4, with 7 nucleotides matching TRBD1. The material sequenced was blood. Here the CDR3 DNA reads TGCAGTGCGCGGACAGGATTAAATGAAAAACTGTTTTTT. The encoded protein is CSARTGLNEKLFF.